Below, 6 T cell receptor beta chains from the same sample are listed, as sequenced in a study of T cells in localized non-small cell lung cancer. Only in-frame clones appear in the TCRdb table, and some are missing; sequencing was by immunoSEQ multiplex PCR. Seen here are over 20,000 clones, 65% to 85% observed once, and the top ten hold nearly 5%. The source was PBMCs, collected before any cancer treatment. These TCRs come from a man between 40 and 75 years old with stage II lung adenocarcinoma.

This clone was counted once. CDR3 bases: TGCAGCGGCCCTGGGAGAGTGCCAAGGGAGCTGTTTTTT. Protein sequence: CSGPGRVPRELFF. The chain recombines TRBV29-1 with TRBJ2-2; weak D call: TRBD2 (5 bases). The V gene's germline CDR1 is SQVTM and CDR2 ANQGSEA. V shed 7 bases and J shed 9 bases, with 18 bases lying between them. CDR3 length equals 13 residues.

The J gene is TRBJ1-6, the V gene TRBV19; D is uncertain. This CDR3 is 11 amino acids long. Trimming left V 4 bases short and J 10 bases short, with 5 bases between. Per germline, CDR1 LNHDA and CDR2 SQIVND (reference sequence). This chain's CDR3 is CASSNNSPLHF. CDR3 nucleotides: TGTGCCAGTAGTAACAACTCACCCCTCCACTTT.

This chain joins TRBV5-1 and TRBJ2-3; D gene unclear. CDR3 length equals 15 residues. Germline CDR1 and CDR2: SGHRS and YFSETQ. V lost 4 bases and J lost 3, with 15 bases in between. The CDR3 reads CASSSELPRTDTQYF. The CDR3, as DNA: TGCGCCAGCAGCAGTGAGCTCCCGCGGACAGATACGCAGTATTTT.

This chain joins TRBV2 and TRBJ2-7; possible D gene TRBD2, 6 bases. The V end was cut by 6 bases, the J end by 9 bases, with 18 bases between. CDR1 and CDR2 (germline): SNHLY, FYNNEI. There are 13 residues in the CDR3. CDR3 DNA sequence: TGTGCCAGCAGCACGATCGGAGGGAGTGGGCAGTACTTC. It translates to CASSTIGGSGQYF.

This clone appeared a few times. The rearrangement uses TRBV15 and TRBJ2-1; D might be TRBD2 (5 bases). Germline V CDR1 and CDR2: LNHNV, YYDKDF (reference sequence). This CDR3 is 13 amino acids long. V was pared by 2 bases and J by 5 bases, with 7 bases between. The DNA of the CDR3 is TGTGCCACCAGCAGAAGCGGCAACAATGAGCAGTTCTTC. Translating gives CATSRSGNNEQFF.

This chain connects TRBV7-3 to TRBJ2-1; D remains unclear. CDR1 and CDR2 from the germline V gene are SGHTA and FQGTGA. With 5 bases removed from V and 4 bases from J, the gap between germline ends came to 9 bases. This CDR3 contains 13 residues. DNA for the CDR3: TGTGCCAGCAGCCTCCGACGGTACAATGAGCAGTTCTTC. Its translation: CASSLRRYNEQFF.